This TCR beta chain was recovered during a study of T cell responses to AZD1222 COVID-19 vaccine. Study-wide points: Donors were largely white British and mainly female; clonal diversity was possibly underestimated. There were repertoire samples only from the period after the peak T cell response.

Sequencing was performed with immunoSEQ multiplex PCR; in TCRdb, only in-frame clones are kept and a portion is missing. The sample lists 170,000 or so clones; about nine tenths were seen once. The CDR3 length is 15 residues. The germline V gene encodes CDR1 LNHDA and CDR2 SQIVND (reference sequence). The V and J ends lost 1 base and 5 bases respectively, with 14 bases between them. In the case of this clone: Its target is not known.

The source was peripheral blood, collected on day 0 of AZD1222 vaccination. The source is an adult in good health. This chain connects TRBV19 to TRBJ1-2, with D hard to call. The CDR3 bases are TGTGCCAGTAGTATAGGAGTCAGACCACCGTATGGCTACACCTTC. Translation: CASSIGVRPPYGYTF.